Listed below are T cell receptor beta chains from one sample, sequenced in a study of shared clonotypes between healthy human individuals. Here immunoSEQ multiplex PCR was the method, and the copy in TCRdb shows in-frame clones only, minus some. The sample holds 600,000 to 700,000 clones, around 73% seen once. The source material was memory CD4+ T cells sorted from blood. The receptors stem from a woman aged 30 to 39 in good health. The conserved cysteine and the conserved F or W are not part of the CDR3 here.

v_call	j_call	cdr3_aa
TRBV4-1	TRBJ2-7	ASSPLRDSLIPYEQY
TRBV4-1	TRBJ2-5	ASSFLGGETQY
TRBV18	TRBJ2-2	ASSLAGGLYTGELF
TRBV19	TRBJ2-1	ASSSVLGSYEQF
TRBV15	TRBJ2-6	ATSRGTGASSGANVLT
TRBV18	TRBJ1-3	ASSPRDRGNTIY
TRBV2	TRBJ2-5	ASRGSEVTKTQY
TRBV28	TRBJ2-1	ATTISSSDEQF
TRBV28	TRBJ1-2	AFGRSRDRGTI
TRBV19	TRBJ1-4	ASSPTGTNNEKLF
TRBV28	TRBJ2-1	ATGLVELKTSYNEQF
TRBV28	TRBJ1-5	ASSLNGGWGNQPQH
TRBV12-5	TRBJ1-1	ASGLTGGTEAF
TRBV6-1	TRBJ2-7	ASSEYEQY
TRBV11-2	TRBJ1-5	ASSLDLFQPQH
TRBV13	TRBJ2-5	ASTMGRRGSETQY
TRBV6-5	TRBJ1-1	ASSYRADTEAF
TRBV28	TRBJ2-4	ASSLWWVRTSGVAKNIQY
TRBV5-1	TRBJ2-7	ASSLGQVSYEQY
TRBV30	TRBJ1-5	AWSVNLQDQH
TRBV6-6	TRBJ1-5	ASSGQGLQPQH
TRBV4-1	TRBJ2-7	ASSPASGQSYEQY
TRBV7-8	TRBJ2-1	ASSLARLRYNEQF
TRBV2	TRBJ2-5	ASSGGLAGLNQETQY
TRBV14	TRBJ2-1	ASSPALQGVEQF
TRBV2	TRBJ1-4	ASRLESNEKLF
TRBV10-2	TRBJ2-1	ASSQLAGYNEQF
TRBV28	TRBJ1-2	ASSLVGTGDNYGYT
TRBV7-9	TRBJ1-2	ASSLVLSGPYGYT
TRBV28	TRBJ2-1	ASSPTWGSANEQF
TRBV25-1	TRBJ2-6	ASSAGQGVGGANVLT
TRBV6-4	TRBJ1-2	ASSEQPGPGYGYT
TRBV4-2	TRBJ2-7	ASSQGSSSSYEQY
TRBV28	TRBJ2-5	ASSFPPASETQY
TRBV5-8	TRBJ2-3	ATQLYGSTDTQY
TRBV14	TRBJ2-7	ASSVSALPYEQY
TRBV19	TRBJ2-3	ASKAVPSDTQY
TRBV20-1	TRBJ2-1	SAPDRVEQF
TRBV18	TRBJ1-1	ASSPSMAGRNTEAF
TRBV11-1	TRBJ1-4	ASSFFSHIDRANEKLF
TRBV7-3	TRBJ2-1	ASSQVKTSEQF
TRBV9	TRBJ1-4	ASSLRTGVNEKLF
TRBV10-1	TRBJ2-7	ASSEMRLDEQY
TRBV7-3	TRBJ2-7	ASSTTAGVSEQY
TRBV28	TRBJ1-1	ASSFLGQENTEAF
TRBV6-5	TRBJ2-5	ASSYVGGERETQY
TRBV7-9	TRBJ2-1	ASSQPGTSSNEQF
TRBV5-1	TRBJ2-2	ASSFSSAGRFSNTGELF
TRBV19	TRBJ1-2	ASSIDRGNYGYT
TRBV29-1	NA	SVSFGGSTYEQY
TRBV7-2	TRBJ1-4	ASSLGYSTNEKLF
TRBV28	TRBJ1-4	ASSPDVRGLF
TRBV19	TRBJ2-3	ASRASGSTDTQY
TRBV5-8	TRBJ1-5	ASSGLWNQPQH
TRBV18	TRBJ2-2	ASSPIALRAGTGELF